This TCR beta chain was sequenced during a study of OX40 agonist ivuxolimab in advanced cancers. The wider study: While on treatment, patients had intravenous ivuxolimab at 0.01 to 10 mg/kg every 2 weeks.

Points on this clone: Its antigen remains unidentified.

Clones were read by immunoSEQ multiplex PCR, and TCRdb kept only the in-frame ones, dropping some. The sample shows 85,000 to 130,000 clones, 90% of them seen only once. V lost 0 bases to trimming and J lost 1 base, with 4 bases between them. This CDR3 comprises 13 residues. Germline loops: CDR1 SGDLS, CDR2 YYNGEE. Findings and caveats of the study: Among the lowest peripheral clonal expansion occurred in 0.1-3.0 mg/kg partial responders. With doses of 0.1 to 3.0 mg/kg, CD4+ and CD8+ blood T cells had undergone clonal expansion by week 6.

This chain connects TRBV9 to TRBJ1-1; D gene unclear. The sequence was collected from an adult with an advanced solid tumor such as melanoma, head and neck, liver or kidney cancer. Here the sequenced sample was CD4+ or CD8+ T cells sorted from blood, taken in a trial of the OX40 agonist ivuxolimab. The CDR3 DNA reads TGTGCCAGCAGCGTAGTGTGGAACACTGAAGCTTTCTTT. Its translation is CASSVVWNTEAFF.